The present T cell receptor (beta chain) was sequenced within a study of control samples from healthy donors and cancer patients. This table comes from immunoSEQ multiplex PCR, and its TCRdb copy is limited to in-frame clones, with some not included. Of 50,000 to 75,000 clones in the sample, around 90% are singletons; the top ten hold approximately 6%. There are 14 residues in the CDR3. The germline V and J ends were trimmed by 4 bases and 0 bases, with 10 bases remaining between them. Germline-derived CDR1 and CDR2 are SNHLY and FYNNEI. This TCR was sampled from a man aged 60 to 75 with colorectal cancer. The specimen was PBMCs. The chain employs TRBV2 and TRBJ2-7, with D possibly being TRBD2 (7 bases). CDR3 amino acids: CASSGGGLSYEQYF. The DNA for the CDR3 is TGTGCCAGCAGTGGGGGGGGGCTCTCCTACGAGCAGTACTTC.